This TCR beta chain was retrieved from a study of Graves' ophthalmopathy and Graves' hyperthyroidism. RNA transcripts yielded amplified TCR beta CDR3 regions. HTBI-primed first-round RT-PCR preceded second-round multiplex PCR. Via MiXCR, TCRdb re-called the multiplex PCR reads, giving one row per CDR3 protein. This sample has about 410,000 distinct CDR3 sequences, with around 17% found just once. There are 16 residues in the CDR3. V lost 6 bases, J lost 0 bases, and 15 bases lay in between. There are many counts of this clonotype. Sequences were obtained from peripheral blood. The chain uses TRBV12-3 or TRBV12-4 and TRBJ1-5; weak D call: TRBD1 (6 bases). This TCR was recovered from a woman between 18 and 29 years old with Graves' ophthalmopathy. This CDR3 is CASSPQGWGSNQPQHF. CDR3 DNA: TGTGCCAGCAGCCCACAGGGTTGGGGTAGCAATCAGCCCCAGCATTTT.